The source of this TCR beta chain is a study of T-cell reconstitution after alpha-beta-depleted transplantation in children. Unique molecular identifiers featured in how the TCRbeta library was prepared. Each CDR3 protein gets one entry after TCRdb re-called the PCR reads with MiXCR. The sample carries fewer than 150,000 distinct CDR3 sequences, about 9.6% recorded once. The V gene end was trimmed by 3 bases and the J gene end by 4 bases; junction bases not matched to a gene: 5. The CDR3 totals 14 residues. Germline-derived CDR1 and CDR2 are SQVTM and ANQGSEA. This rearrangement joins TRBV29-1 to TRBJ2-1, with 8 bases fitting TRBD2. Sequenced material: PBMCs, mostly from graft donor cells, taken 180 days after TCRalphabeta/CD19-depleted stem cell transplant. This clonotype was obtained from a girl in the first two years of life who had a stem cell transplant for combined immunodeficiency, so the T cells may come from the graft donor. DNA for the CDR3: TGCAGCGTTGATAAACGGGAGGGGTACAATGAGCAGTTCTTC. Translated, it gives CSVDKREGYNEQFF.